This T cell receptor (beta chain) was profiled in a study of radiation and T cells in renal cell carcinoma. A note on this clone: No antigen is known for it.

Overall study results and limits: In blood, top tumor clones expanded by 2 weeks, shrinking by 4.

TCRdb's table, derived via immunoSEQ multiplex PCR, lists solely in-frame clones and lacks some. The sample has some 150,000 clones, roughly 83% seen once. Time point indicated: baseline pretreatment blood. The sample's treatment: 15 Gy SBRT to primary tumor, nephrectomy 4 weeks later. Sequencing used blood, obtained from a patient whose treatment included radiotherapy and nephrectomy. The TCR originated in a woman aged 45-59 years with renal cell carcinoma.

The chain's CDR3 is CASSYWEGGPSEQYF. The CDR3, as DNA: TGTGCCAGCAGTTACTGGGAGGGGGGGCCATCCGAGCAGTACTTC. This chain connects TRBV6-5 to TRBJ2-7; D might be TRBD2 (7 bases). Germline V CDR1 and CDR2: MNHEY, SVGAGI. The CDR3 loop spans 15 amino acids. Trimming pared 1 base from V and 6 bases from J, leaving 16 bases between.